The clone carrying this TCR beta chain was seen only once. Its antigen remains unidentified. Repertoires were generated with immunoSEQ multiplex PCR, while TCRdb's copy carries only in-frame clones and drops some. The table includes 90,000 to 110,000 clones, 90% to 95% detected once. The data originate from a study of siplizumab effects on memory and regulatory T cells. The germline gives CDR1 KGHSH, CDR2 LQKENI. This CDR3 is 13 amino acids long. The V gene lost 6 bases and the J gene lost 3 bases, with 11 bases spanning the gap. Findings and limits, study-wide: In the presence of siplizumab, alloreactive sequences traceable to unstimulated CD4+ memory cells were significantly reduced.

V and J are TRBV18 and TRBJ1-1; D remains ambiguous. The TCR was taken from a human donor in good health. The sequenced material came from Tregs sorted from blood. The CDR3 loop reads CASSRRDDTEAFF. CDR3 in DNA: TGTGCCAGCTCTCGACGTGACGACACTGAAGCTTTCTTT.